A single sample gave rise to the 5 T cell receptor beta chains below, sequenced in a study of CD8+ T cells in alopecia areata. Stated treatment: oral pan-JAK inhibitor, 5-10 mg twice daily. RNA extraction and reverse transcription yielded cDNA as sequencing template. TCRdb's copy holds only in-frame clones and misses some; the assay was immunoSEQ multiplex PCR. This sample has about 42,000 clones, with around nine tenths found just once. The sequences come from CD8+ T cells sorted from blood, collected at week 24, from a patient treated with tofacitinib. These receptors were taken from a human donor with alopecia areata.

The table lists this clone with a count of one. The V call is TRBV27, the J call TRBJ2-2; 8 positions agree with TRBD1. The V segment lost 5 bases and the J segment 0 bases; nucleotides outside the gene matches: 5. The CDR3 length is 16 residues. The germline V gene encodes CDR1 MNHEY and CDR2 SMNVEV (reference sequence). The CDR3 nucleotides are TGTGCCAGCAGTGCGACAGGGGCCACGAACACCGGGGAGCTGTTTTTT. Residues: CASSATGATNTGELFF.

The chain combines TRBV27 with TRBJ2-5, with 8 bases identical to TRBD1. V dropped 3 bases and J dropped 3; count of bases not matched to a gene: 9. This CDR3 spans 16 amino acids. Germline V gene sequence: CDR1 MNHEY, CDR2 SMNVEV (reference sequence). CDR3 in amino acids: CASSFRTGSPKETQYF. CDR3 coding DNA: TGTGCCAGCAGTTTCCGGACAGGGTCCCCCAAAGAGACCCAGTACTTC.

The V and J genes are TRBV4-1 and TRBJ2-3; 7 nucleotides align to TRBD1. Germline V gene sequence: CDR1 MGHRA, CDR2 YSYEKL. The CDR3 length is 18 residues. The junction had 12 bases not matched to a gene; V was cut back by 0 bases and J by 3 bases. CDR3 amino acids: CASSQDFLGQETTDTQYF. Here the CDR3 DNA reads TGCGCCAGCAGCCAAGATTTTCTCGGACAGGAGACGACAGATACGCAGTATTTT.

The rearrangement links TRBV7-9 to TRBJ2-7; the D is unclear. The CDR3 has 13 residues. Per germline, CDR1 SEHNR and CDR2 FQNEAQ (reference sequence). Trimming stripped 1 base from V and 3 bases from J, with 7 bases between. In DNA, the CDR3 is TGTGCCAGCAGCTTAGACATCTACTACGAGCAGTACTTC. Encoded protein: CASSLDIYYEQYF.

The V gene is TRBV28, the J gene TRBJ2-7; weak D call: TRBD1 (6 bases). Germline assignment: CDR1 MDHEN and CDR2 SYDVKM. V was shortened by 6 bases and J by 6 bases, with 18 bases between the two germline ends. The CDR3 consists of 14 residues. Written as DNA, the CDR3 is TGTGCCAGCAGGCCGGGACACCGCTTTCCCGAGCAGTACTTC. This gives the protein CASRPGHRFPEQYF.